This entry is about one TCR beta chain. The target antigen is unknown. One entry per CDR3 protein, called by TCRdb with MiXCR from the 5' RACE reads. The sample yields about 340,000 distinct CDR3 sequences, approximately 13% seen once. The data belong to a study of identical twins. Study-level findings and limits: Fewer insertions marked abundant cord blood beta clonotypes; young adult naive trended weakly, memory not at all.

The J segment lost 8 bases and the V segment lost 4 bases, leaving 5 bases of the junction unmatched. Germline values: CDR1 SGHDN, CDR2 FVKESK. The CDR3 is made up of 15 amino acids. These data also featured in a second study, about yellow fever vaccine responses in identical twins.

The chain links TRBV14 to TRBJ2-1; 13 bases map to TRBD2. The clonotype was recovered from a woman aged 18-29 years in good health. Sequencing was done on a sample of CD8+ T cells sorted from blood. CDR3 DNA sequence: TGTGCCAGCAGCCCACTAGCGGGAGGGGGGGATGAGCAGTTCTTC. As protein: CASSPLAGGGDEQFF.